This T cell receptor beta chain was identified during a study of cytomegalovirus exposure and HLA in healthy donors. This PCR relied on a set of 60 Vbeta primers and 13 Jbeta primers. Clones were sequenced by immunoSEQ multiplex PCR, and TCRdb holds only the in-frame ones, with some missing. The table records 70,000 to 100,000 clones, around 80% of them present only once. Donors were ostensibly healthy at sampling, although undocumented immune exposures were probable. The germline V gene encodes CDR1 SGHTA and CDR2 FQGNSA. Trimming at V came to 5 bases and at J to 5 bases, leaving 9 bases not matched to a gene. There are 15 residues in the CDR3. Study observations and caveats: A later analysis linked a missense DCLRE1C variant to TCR beta V- and J-gene trimming. Most sequenced TCRs were rare (though some public TCRs occurred in many donors).

A word on this clone: Its matching antigen is unknown.

This sequence originates from a man in his fifties in good health and CMV-seropositive. The rearrangement links TRBV7-2 to TRBJ2-7; 10 positions agree with TRBD2. Sample: PBMCs. In nucleotides, the CDR3 is TGTGCCAGCAGCGAATCTAGCGGGAGTTATGACGAGCAGTACTTC. It encodes CASSESSGSYDEQYF.